This TCR beta chain stems from a study of early T cells in non-severe SARS-CoV-2 infection. Study-wide background: Sequencing used unsorted whole-blood bulk RNA, so chains lack pairing. Overall study findings and caveats: Database matching using VDJdb favored anti-spike CD8 responses, with private and CD4 specificities left missing.

With 1 base clipped from V and 0 bases from J, the junction kept 7 bases outside the gene matches. This CDR3 is 17 amino acids long. Germline values: CDR1 SGHAT, CDR2 FQNNGV. Notes on this clonotype: Its antigen is unknown.

TCRdb re-derived calls from the 5' RACE reads in MiXCR, one entry per CDR3 protein. The profile shows tens of thousands of distinct CDR3 sequences, 12% of them singletons. The sequencing sample was made of whole blood. The gene calls are TRBV11-2 and TRBJ2-5, with TRBD2 matching 8 bases. The clonotype originates from an adult who was a healthcare worker with PCR-confirmed SARS-CoV-2 infection or an uninfected control (not recorded which). The CDR3 loop reads CASSLGVASGYQETQYF. DNA of the CDR3: TGTGCCAGCAGCTTAGGCGTGGCTAGCGGGTACCAAGAGACCCAGTACTTC.